These 31 T cell receptor beta chains came from one sample sequenced in a study of T cell changes during pregnancy in multiple sclerosis. The data were produced by immunoSEQ multiplex PCR, yet TCRdb's version contains in-frame clones alone and is incomplete. Found here are tens of thousands of clones, 93% of them singletons; the top ten hold approximately 1.8%. Source: peripheral blood, taken after pregnancy. All receptors come from a female donor with multiple sclerosis, enrolled in a pregnancy study.

This chain connects TRBV2 to TRBJ1-4; D is unresolved. CDR1 is SNHLY and CDR2 is FYNNEI in the germline V gene. CDR3 length equals 14 residues. Trimming took 0 bases from V and 8 from J, leaving 10 bases between them. As DNA, the CDR3 is TGTGCCAGCAGTGAAGCGAGGGTTGAGGAAAAACTGTTTTTT. This translates into CASSEARVEEKLFF.

The chain employs TRBV6-1 and TRBJ2-7; 9 nucleotides line up with TRBD1. This CDR3 has 14 residues. V lost 4 bases to trimming and J lost 2 bases; unmatched junction nucleotides: 3. Germline V lookup: CDR1 MNHNS, CDR2 SASEGT. CDR3 nucleotide sequence: TGTGCCAGCAGTGTCCGGGACAGGGCCTACGAGCAGTACTTC. Amino acids: CASSVRDRAYEQYF.

This clone was counted a single time. This chain joins TRBV28 and TRBJ2-5, with D tentatively TRBD1 (5 bases). In germline, CDR1 is MDHEN, CDR2 SYDVKM. The length of the CDR3 is 13 residues. Between the trimmed V and J ends, which lost 3 bases and 6 bases, there was a span of 11 bases. The DNA for the CDR3 is TGTGCCAGCAGTTTTGGGTCAGGGCAGACCCAGTACTTC. Its protein product is CASSFGSGQTQYF.

This chain connects TRBV7-6 to TRBJ2-7, with D tentatively TRBD2 (6 bases). From germline, CDR1 is SGHVS and CDR2 FNYEAQ. This CDR3 spans 14 amino acids. The V gene lost 1 base and the J gene lost 6 bases, with 13 bases spanning the gap. The CDR3 loop is CASSLGSGRFEQYF. In DNA, the CDR3 is TGTGCCAGCAGCTTAGGCTCAGGGAGGTTCGAGCAGTACTTC.

The genes are TRBV2 and TRBJ2-2; 7 bases fit TRBD2. V lost 8 bases and J lost 6; bases outside the gene matches: 12. Germline loops: CDR1 SNHLY, CDR2 FYNNEI. This CDR3 comprises 15 residues. The CDR3 nucleotides are TGTGCCAGCGGACCCCGGACTAGTCGGGCCGGGGAGCTGTTTTTT. Translating gives CASGPRTSRAGELFF.

This chain links TRBV9 with TRBJ2-3, with D possibly TRBD1 on 6 matching bases. The germline V gene encodes CDR1 SGDLS and CDR2 YYNGEE. Trimming cost V 3 bases and J 5 bases, with 13 bases left between them. This CDR3 contains 14 residues. The CDR3 region is CASSAIDRRDTQYF. CDR3 bases: TGTGCCAGCAGCGCCATCGACAGGCGAGATACGCAGTATTTT.

This clone is a singleton in its sample. This rearrangement joins TRBV19 to TRBJ1-2; tentative D call: TRBD1 (5 bases). The ends were cut back, 0 bases at V and 4 bases at J, with 15 bases in the middle. The CDR3 sequence is 16 residues long. Germline values: CDR1 LNHDA, CDR2 SQIVND (reference sequence). The CDR3, as DNA: TGTGCCAGTAGTATAGATGACGCCGTAGACAGCTATGGCTACACCTTC. Translated: CASSIDDAVDSYGYTF.

This clone was observed once. CDR3 residues: CASSPQREGLNEQYF. CDR3 sequence (DNA): TGTGCCAGCTCACCCCAACGGGAGGGCCTGAACGAGCAGTACTTC. The chain uses TRBV18 and TRBJ2-7; 8 nucleotides align to TRBD2. The CDR3 extends over 15 amino acids. V lost 3 bases and J lost 5; bases outside the gene matches: 9. Germline CDR1 and CDR2: KGHSH and LQKENI.

As DNA, the CDR3 is TGCGCCAGCAGCAAAACCGGGACTAGTTTCAATGAGCAGTTCTTC. Its protein is CASSKTGTSFNEQFF. The rearrangement uses TRBV4-3 and TRBJ2-1; 8 bases are shared with TRBD2. Trimming removed 5 bases from V and 6 bases from J; junction bases left unmatched: 9. CDR3 length: 15 residues. Germline CDR1 reads LGHNA; CDR2 reads YSLEER.

The V gene is TRBV10-3, the J gene TRBJ2-1, with 7 bases identical to TRBD1. Trimming removed 6 bases from V and 8 bases from J; junction bases left unmatched: 10. Germline lookup yields CDR1 ENHRY and CDR2 SYGVKD. CDR3 length: 14 residues. The CDR3 loop reads CAISERTGADEQFF. The CDR3 DNA sequence: TGTGCCATCAGCGAACGTACAGGGGCCGATGAGCAGTTCTTC.

The genes are TRBV13 and TRBJ2-1, with a possible D match to TRBD2 (6 bases). From germline, CDR1 is PRHDT and CDR2 FYEKMQ (reference sequence). V dropped 5 bases and J dropped 9 bases, with 26 bases sitting between them. The CDR3 runs to 17 residues. This chain's CDR3 is CASSNPPGVLYGGEQFF. The DNA of the CDR3 is TGTGCCAGCAGCAACCCCCCGGGGGTTCTATACGGAGGTGAGCAGTTCTTC. Full variable domain (outside the CDR3, taken from reference TRBV13 and TRBJ2-1): AAGVIQSPRHLIKEKRETATLKCYPIPRHDTVYWYQQGPGQDPQFLISFYEKMQSDKGSIPDRFSAQQFSDYHSELNMSSLELGDSALYFCASSNPPGVLYGGEQFFGPGTRLTVL.

The rearrangement joins TRBV11-2 to TRBJ2-3; TRBD2 agrees at 8 bases. The V gene's germline CDR1 is SGHAT and CDR2 FQNNGV. This CDR3 has 17 residues. V lost 2 bases, J lost 2 bases, and 9 bases stayed unmatched. The CDR3, as DNA: TGTGCCAGCAGCTTAACCGGACTAGCAGCAAACACAGATACGCAGTATTTT. Translation: CASSLTGLAANTDTQYF.

V gene TRBV19 combines with J gene TRBJ2-7; D might be TRBD1 (6 bases). The CDR3 extends over 13 amino acids. Germline values: CDR1 LNHDA, CDR2 SQIVND (reference sequence). V was pared by 9 bases and J by 1 base, with 13 bases between. The CDR3, as DNA: TGTGCCAGCGCGGACAGAGTTTCCTACGAGCAGTACTTC. This encodes CASADRVSYEQYF.

The gene calls are TRBV7-3 and TRBJ1-2; 9 nucleotides agree with TRBD1. The CDR3 spans 16 residues. The V gene end was trimmed by 2 bases and the J gene end by 0 bases; junction bases not matched to a gene: 4. The germline CDR1 and CDR2 sequences are SGHTA and FQGTGA. The CDR3 sequence: CASSLARTGANYGYTF. CDR3 bases: TGTGCCAGCAGCTTAGCTAGGACAGGGGCTAACTATGGCTACACCTTC.

The gene calls are TRBV5-4 and TRBJ2-5; D remains unclear. The CDR3 length is 13 residues. Germline-derived CDR1 and CDR2 are SGHNT and YYREEE (reference sequence). V was clipped by 4 bases and J by 0 bases, with 7 bases between them. CDR3 DNA: TGTGCCAGCAGCCTACTTTACCAAGAGACCCAGTACTTC. It specifies CASSLLYQETQYF.

V is TRBV6-6 and J is TRBJ2-1, with D maybe TRBD2 (6 bases). This CDR3 comprises 15 residues. Germline values: CDR1 MNHNY, CDR2 SVGAGI (reference sequence). Between the trimmed V and J ends, which lost 8 bases and 5 bases, there was a span of 19 bases. Here the CDR3 DNA reads TGTGCCAGCTGTTCCGAACTAGCTTGCCACAATGAGCAGTTCTTC. Amino acids: CASCSELACHNEQFF.

This clone was picked up one time. The V gene is TRBV5-6, the J gene TRBJ2-1; no firm D call. V was shortened by 1 base and J by 1 base, with 12 bases between the two germline ends. Germline-derived CDR1 and CDR2 are SGHDT and YYEEEE. CDR3 length: 16 amino acids. CDR3: CASSLSLRYSYNEQFF. Written as DNA, the CDR3 is TGTGCCAGCAGCTTGTCCCTCAGATATTCCTACAATGAGCAGTTCTTC. The full variable domain, completed using reference TRBV5-6 and TRBJ2-1, is DAGVTQSPTHLIKTRGQQVTLRCSPKSGHDTVSWYQQALGQGPQFIFQYYEEEERQRGNFPDRFSGHQFPNYSSELNVNALLLGDSALYLCASSLSLRYSYNEQFFGPGTRLTVL.

This clone was seen once. J is TRBJ2-3 and V is TRBV19, with 10 bases aligning to TRBD2. From germline, CDR1 is LNHDA and CDR2 SQIVND (reference sequence). The junction had 8 bases not matched to a gene; V was cut back by 5 bases and J by 3 bases. CDR3 length: 16 amino acids. The CDR3 nucleotides are TGTGCCAGTAGTGTTACTAGCGGGGTCTTTACAGATACGCAGTATTTT. This translates into CASSVTSGVFTDTQYF.

The gene calls are TRBV4-2 and TRBJ2-5; D is possibly TRBD2 (6 bases). Germline CDR1 LGHNA, CDR2 YNFKEQ. The CDR3 is 15 residues long. V was cut by 3 bases and J by 1 base, with 12 bases left in between. Here the CDR3 reads CASSQSGQSQETQYF. The CDR3 nucleotides are TGTGCCAGCAGCCAGAGCGGGCAAAGCCAAGAGACCCAGTACTTC.

J is TRBJ1-1 and V is TRBV7-9; D gene uncertain. Germline V gene lookup returns CDR1 SEHNR and CDR2 FQNEAQ (reference sequence). This CDR3 region has 17 residues. Trimming pared 2 bases from V and 3 bases from J, leaving 19 bases between. CDR3 loop: CASSLKIGGNQDTEAFF. In DNA form, the CDR3 reads TGTGCCAGCAGCTTAAAAATTGGAGGGAACCAGGACACTGAAGCTTTCTTT.

The chain recombines TRBV28 with TRBJ2-5; D possibly corresponds to TRBD2 (5 bases). The germline V and J ends were trimmed by 6 bases and 5 bases, with 19 bases remaining between them. Per the germline V gene, CDR1 is MDHEN and CDR2 is SYDVKM. The CDR3 sequence is 15 residues long. CDR3 protein: CASSPKLDSRETQYF. CDR3 sequence (DNA): TGTGCCAGCAGCCCTAAGCTGGACTCCAGGGAGACCCAGTACTTC.

The J gene is TRBJ1-2, the V gene TRBV6-5, with TRBD1 matching 8 bases. CDR3 length: 16 amino acids. CDR1 MNHEY and CDR2 SVGAGI come from the germline V gene. The J segment lost 4 bases and the V segment lost 0 bases, leaving 7 bases of the junction unmatched. CDR3 sequence reads: CASSYSRADRAYGYTF. The CDR3 DNA reads TGTGCCAGCAGTTACTCGAGGGCGGACAGGGCCTATGGCTACACCTTC.

The genes are TRBV14 and TRBJ2-1, with a tentative D call TRBD2 (5 bases). The germline V gene has CDR1 SGHDN and CDR2 FVKESK. The CDR3 consists of 16 residues. The V gene lost 6 bases and the J gene lost 6 bases, with 21 bases spanning the gap. The CDR3 reads CASRHWTPKEVNEQFF. In nucleotides, the CDR3 is TGTGCCAGCAGACACTGGACTCCCAAGGAGGTCAATGAGCAGTTCTTC.

This chain joins TRBV18 and TRBJ2-2; D not certain. The germline V gene has CDR1 KGHSH and CDR2 LQKENI. Deletions cut 1 base from V and 0 bases from J, with 9 bases between. The CDR3 extends over 16 amino acids. CDR3 loop: CASSPQITSNTGELFF. CDR3 sequence (DNA): TGTGCCAGCTCACCACAAATCACTTCGAACACCGGGGAGCTGTTTTTT.

This clone was observed once. The chain links TRBV6-6 to TRBJ2-2; possible D gene TRBD2, 6 bases. The CDR3 has 15 amino acids. Germline V gene sequence: CDR1 MNHNY, CDR2 SVGAGI (reference sequence). Trimming stripped 6 bases from V and 5 bases from J, with 16 bases between. CDR3 sequence reads: CASSGGLALTGELFF. CDR3 DNA: TGTGCCAGCAGCGGCGGGCTAGCGCTAACCGGGGAGCTGTTTTTT.

The V gene is TRBV5-1, the J gene TRBJ2-3; D is uncertain. The CDR3 runs to 14 residues. The germline V gene has CDR1 SGHRS and CDR2 YFSETQ. V lost 4 bases and J 4 bases, leaving 13 bases between the germline ends. The DNA of the CDR3 is TGCGCCAGCAGCCTGTTCTTGGGCGCAGATACGCAGTATTTT. It translates to CASSLFLGADTQYF.

The chain has TRBV25-1 and TRBJ2-1; 13 bases are a match to TRBD2. The CDR3 runs to 14 residues. J gave up 6 bases and V 4 bases, and 0 bases lay outside the gene matches. Germline V CDR1 and CDR2: MGHDK, SYGVNS. CDR3 bases: TGTGCCAGCAGTGGGACTAGCGGGAGCAATGAGCAGTTCTTC. Encoded protein: CASSGTSGSNEQFF.

The gene calls are TRBV5-1 and TRBJ2-7, with TRBD2 identical over 16 bases. CDR1 is SGHRS and CDR2 is YFSETQ in the germline V gene. The CDR3 contains 14 residues. V dropped 5 bases and J dropped 4; count of bases not matched to a gene: 0. The CDR3 is CASRGLAGGYEQYF. The CDR3 nucleotides are TGCGCCAGCAGGGGACTAGCGGGAGGGTACGAGCAGTACTTC.

The gene calls are TRBV6-5 and TRBJ2-4; 7 nucleotides match TRBD1. Trimming at V came to 6 bases and at J to 0 bases, leaving 2 bases not matched to a gene. The CDR3 totals 14 residues. CDR1 is MNHEY and CDR2 is SVGAGI in the germline V gene. CDR3 sequence: CASSRGSAKNIQYF. CDR3 coding DNA: TGTGCCAGCAGCAGGGGGTCAGCCAAAAACATTCAGTACTTC.

The V gene is TRBV19, the J gene TRBJ1-3, with 7 nucleotides matching TRBD1. Germline CDR1 LNHDA, CDR2 SQIVND (reference sequence). Trimming took 5 bases from V and 2 from J; bases not matched to a gene: 9. CDR3 length: 16 amino acids. The CDR3 reads CASSLKGASTGNTIYF. CDR3 sequence (DNA): TGTGCCAGTAGTCTTAAGGGGGCTTCGACTGGAAACACCATATATTTT. Complete variable domain (other parts from reference TRBV19 and TRBJ1-3): DGGITQSPKYLFRKEGQNVTLSCEQNLNHDAMYWYRQDPGQGLRLIYYSQIVNDFQKGDIAEGYSVSREKKESFPLTVTSAQKNPTAFYLCASSLKGASTGNTIYFGEGSWLTVV.

Only one count was recorded for this clone. The V call is TRBV28, the J call TRBJ1-3, with a weak D call TRBD1 (5 bases). The CDR3 loop spans 14 amino acids. Between the trimmed V and J ends, which lost 5 bases and 4 bases, there was a span of 12 bases. Germline CDR1 is MDHEN and CDR2 is SYDVKM. The DNA of the CDR3 is TGTGCCAGCAGTCTGGGCGGGACCGGAAACACCATATATTTT. Protein sequence: CASSLGGTGNTIYF.